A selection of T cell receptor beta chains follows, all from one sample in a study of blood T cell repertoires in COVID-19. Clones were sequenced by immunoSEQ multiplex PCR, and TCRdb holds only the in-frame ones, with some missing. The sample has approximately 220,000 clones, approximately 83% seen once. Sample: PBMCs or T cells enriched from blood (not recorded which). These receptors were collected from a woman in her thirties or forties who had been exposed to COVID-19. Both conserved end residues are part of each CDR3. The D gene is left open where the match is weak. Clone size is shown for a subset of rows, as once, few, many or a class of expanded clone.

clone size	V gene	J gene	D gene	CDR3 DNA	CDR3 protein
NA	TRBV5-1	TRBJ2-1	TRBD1	TGCGCCAGCAGCTTGGCACAGGGGGGCTACAATGAGCAGTTCTTC	CASSLAQGGYNEQFF
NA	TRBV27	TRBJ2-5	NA	TGTGCCAGCAGCCGCCCAGGGATCCAAGAGACCCAGTACTTC	CASSRPGIQETQYF
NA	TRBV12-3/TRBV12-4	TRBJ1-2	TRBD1	TGTGCCAGCAGCCCCGGACAGGGCTATGGCTACACCTTC	CASSPGQGYGYTF
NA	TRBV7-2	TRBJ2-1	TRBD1	TGTGCCAGCAGCTTAAGCGGGACAGGGGCTTGGAATGAGCAGTTCTTC	CASSLSGTGAWNEQFF
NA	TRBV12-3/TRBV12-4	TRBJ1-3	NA	TGTGCCAGCAGTTTAGTTGAGGCGGACACCATATATTTT	CASSLVEADTIYF
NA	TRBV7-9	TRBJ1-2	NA	TGTGCCAGCAGCTTATCAGCTAACTATGGCTACACCTTC	CASSLSANYGYTF
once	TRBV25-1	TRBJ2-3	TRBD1	TGTGCCAGCAGCCCAGGGAACAGGGGGCCTGATACGCAGTATTTT	CASSPGNRGPDTQYF
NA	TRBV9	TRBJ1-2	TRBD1	TGTGCCAGCAGCGCCCGGACAGGGCTCAGTGACTATGGCTACACCTTC	CASSARTGLSDYGYTF
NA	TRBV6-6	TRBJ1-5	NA	TGTGCCAGCAGTTACGGGCGGAATGCGGGTCAGCCCCAGCATTTT	CASSYGRNAGQPQHF
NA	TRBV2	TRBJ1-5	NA	TGTGCCAGCAGAATACAGAAGTCCAGCAATCAGCCCCAGCATTTT	CASRIQKSSNQPQHF
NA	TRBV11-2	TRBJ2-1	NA	TGTGCCAGCAGCCCTGTTAGCCGAACCGCCTACAATGAGCAGTTCTTC	CASSPVSRTAYNEQFF
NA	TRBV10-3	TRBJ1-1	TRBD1	TGTGCCATCAGCAGCCAGGGGGAGACTGAAGCTTTCTTT	CAISSQGETEAFF
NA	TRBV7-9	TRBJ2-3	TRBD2	TGTGCCAGCAGCCTCTTAGCGGGGGCTAGCACAGATACGCAGTATTTT	CASSLLAGASTDTQYF
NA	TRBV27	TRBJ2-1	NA	TGTGCCAGCAGTATCCCAACGCGGGTGGGTGGCGAGCAGTTCTTC	CASSIPTRVGGEQFF
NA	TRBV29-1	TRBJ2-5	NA	TGCAGCGTAGCCTACGAAGAGACCCAGTACTTC	CSVAYEETQYF
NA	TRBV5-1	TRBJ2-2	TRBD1	TGCGCCAGCAGCCTAGGACAGGGGGGAGTGAACACCGGGGAGCTGTTTTTT	CASSLGQGGVNTGELFF
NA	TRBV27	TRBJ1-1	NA	TGTGCCAGCAGTCCCTTGGGTTGGGACGCTCGGGGGGTAGAAGGGGAGAACACTGAAGCTTTCTTT	CASSPLGWDARGVEGENTEAFF